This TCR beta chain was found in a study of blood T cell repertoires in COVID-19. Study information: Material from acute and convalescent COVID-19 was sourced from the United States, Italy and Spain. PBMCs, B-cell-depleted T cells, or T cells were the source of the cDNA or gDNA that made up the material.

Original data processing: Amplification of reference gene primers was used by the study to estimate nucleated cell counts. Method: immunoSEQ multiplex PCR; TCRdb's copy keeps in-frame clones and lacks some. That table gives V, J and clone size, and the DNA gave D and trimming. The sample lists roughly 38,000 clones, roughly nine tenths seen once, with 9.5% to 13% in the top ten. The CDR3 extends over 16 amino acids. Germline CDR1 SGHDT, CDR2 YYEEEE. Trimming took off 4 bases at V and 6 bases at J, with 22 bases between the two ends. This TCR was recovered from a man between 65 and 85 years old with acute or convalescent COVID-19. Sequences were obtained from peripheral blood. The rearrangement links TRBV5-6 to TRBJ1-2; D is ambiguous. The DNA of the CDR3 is TGTGCCAGCAGCAAGGATGGAGGGCAGGTGGTACATGGCTACACCTTC. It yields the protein CASSKDGGQVVHGYTF.